In this sample, the clone carrying this T cell receptor (beta chain) turned up a few times. The antigen remains unidentified. The sample comes from a study of OX40 agonist ivuxolimab in advanced cancers. About the study: Participants, 70% to 90% male, averaged roughly 60 years of age, ranging from roughly 20 to 80. General study points: The antigens recognized by the expanded peripheral T cells, that is their antigen specificity, were not determined. It was also the case that some nonresponders had low normalized T-cell clonal expansion. CD4+ and CD8+ T cells in blood underwent clonal expansion by week 6 at 0.1 to 3.0 mg/kg.

Assay: immunoSEQ multiplex PCR; the TCRdb copy retains only in-frame clones and omits some. The sample shows just over 20,000 clones, around nine tenths of them seen only once. The V segment lost 6 bases and the J segment 7 bases; nucleotides outside the gene matches: 5. Germline V lookup: CDR1 LNHDA, CDR2 SQIVND (reference sequence). The CDR3 is 12 residues long. V and J are TRBV19 and TRBJ1-1, with 7 bases identical to TRBD1. The starting material was CD4+ or CD8+ T cells sorted from blood, obtained in a trial of the OX40 agonist ivuxolimab. The source is an adult with an advanced solid tumor such as melanoma, head and neck, liver or kidney cancer. In nucleotides, the CDR3 is TGTGCCAGTAGGACAGGGATGAATGAAGCTTTCTTT. Residues: CASRTGMNEAFF.